This T cell receptor (beta chain) was identified in a study of T-cell reconstitution after alpha-beta-depleted transplantation in children. Unique molecular identifiers were built into the TCRbeta library. TCRdb redid the calling of the PCR reads with MiXCR, one entry per CDR3 protein. The data hold just under 250,000 distinct CDR3 sequences, with 25% observed a single time. The V end lost 6 bases, the J end lost 0 bases, and 15 bases lay between the germline ends. Germline lookup yields CDR1 SNHLY and CDR2 FYNNEI. The CDR3 has 16 residues. Study-wide results and limits: Newly generated T cells supplied most T-cell counts and diversity one year post-transplant. As was reported, about two months after transplant, alpha-beta T cells came from several hundred expanded graft clones. Recipient T cells and thymic progenitors that survived were the source of the high TCRbeta diversity seen at day 60 in some patients.

Regarding this clonotype: Its antigen is undetermined.

Specimen: PBMCs, collected before TCRalphabeta/CD19-depleted stem cell transplant. The chain joins TRBV2 to TRBJ2-1, with TRBD2 as a possible D gene (5 bases). The sequence came from a girl aged 2 to 9 with Fanconi anemia, due to receive a stem cell transplant. In DNA, the CDR3 is TGTGCCAGCAGAGACTACGGCCCTAGCTCCTACAATGAGCAGTTCTTC. This codes for CASRDYGPSSYNEQFF. The full variable domain, completed using reference TRBV2 and TRBJ2-1, is EPEVTQTPSHQVTQMGQEVILRCVPISNHLYFYWYRQILGQKVEFLVSFYNNEISEKSEIFDDQFSVERPDGSNFTLKIRSTKLEDSAMYFCASRDYGPSSYNEQFFGPGTRLTVL.